The 27 T cell receptor beta chains reported below all come from one sample, sequenced in a study of PD-L1 blockade in urothelial cancer. TCRdb's copy holds only in-frame clones and misses some; the assay was immunoSEQ multiplex PCR. The table records 56,000 or so clones, around 86% of them present only once. As for time point: pretreatment peripheral blood. The source was PBMCs, collected around atezolizumab (anti-PD-L1) treatment. The receptors originated from a man between 65 and 85 years old with urothelial cancer.

This sequence joins TRBV11-2 and TRBJ2-5, with D unclear. CDR1 SGHAT and CDR2 FQNNGV come from the germline V gene. The CDR3 sequence is 13 residues long. V shed 4 bases and J shed 2 bases, with 8 bases lying between them. The CDR3 here is CASSSRHQETQYF. DNA of the CDR3: TGTGCCAGCAGCTCCCGACATCAAGAGACCCAGTACTTC. The complete variable domain, with remaining parts taken from reference TRBV11-2 and TRBJ2-5, reads EAGVAQSPRYKIIEKRQSVAFWCNPISGHATLYWYQQILGQGPKLLIQFQNNGVVDDSQLPKDRFSAERLKGVDSTLKIQPAKLEDSAVYLCASSSRHQETQYFGPGTRLLVL.

This sequence joins TRBV7-9 and TRBJ2-5, with 8 positions matching TRBD2. The CDR3 runs 15 residues. Trimming took 1 base from V and 6 from J; bases not matched to a gene: 7. Germline CDR1 is SEHNR and CDR2 is FQNEAQ (reference sequence). CDR3 protein: CASSLGSGTRKTQYF. The CDR3 DNA is TGTGCCAGCAGCTTAGGTTCCGGGACTAGAAAGACCCAGTACTTC.

The chain uses TRBV7-9 and TRBJ2-6, with no clear D. The CDR3 consists of 16 residues. Germline assignment: CDR1 SEHNR and CDR2 FQNEAQ (reference sequence). V lost 3 bases, J lost 1 base, and 10 bases lay in between. The CDR3 loop reads CASSLRGASGANVLTF. The CDR3 DNA reads as TGTGCCAGCAGCTTGCGAGGCGCTTCTGGGGCCAACGTCCTGACTTTC.

The chain combines TRBV6-5 with TRBJ2-7; 10 nucleotides line up with TRBD1. CDR3 length equals 15 residues. V gave up 6 bases and J gave up 2 bases; unmatched junction bases: 7. Germline lookup yields CDR1 MNHEY and CDR2 SVGAGI. DNA of the CDR3: TGTGCCAGCAGAATGACCGGGACAGGGGCCTACGAGCAGTACTTC. Translating it yields CASRMTGTGAYEQYF.

A few counts support this clone. J is TRBJ2-7 and V is TRBV27, with TRBD2 matching 8 bases. From germline, CDR1 is MNHEY and CDR2 SMNVEV (reference sequence). Trimming at V came to 4 bases and at J to 0 bases, leaving 5 bases not matched to a gene. This CDR3 has 15 residues. This chain's CDR3 is CASSSIAGNSYEQYF. CDR3 DNA: TGTGCCAGCAGTTCCATAGCGGGAAACTCCTACGAGCAGTACTTC.

The gene calls are TRBV28 and TRBJ2-1, with no clear D. Between the trimmed V and J ends, which lost 2 bases and 4 bases, there was a span of 9 bases. The germline V gene encodes CDR1 MDHEN and CDR2 SYDVKM. The CDR3 contains 14 residues. In DNA form, the CDR3 reads TGTGCCAGCAGTTTAAGCCGATATTACAATGAGCAGTTCTTC. It encodes CASSLSRYYNEQFF.

The rearrangement joins TRBV19 to TRBJ1-1, with TRBD1 identical over 10 bases. Germline lookup yields CDR1 LNHDA and CDR2 SQIVND (reference sequence). The CDR3 totals 16 residues. V was clipped by 2 bases and J by 5 bases; unmatched bases: 8. In DNA form, the CDR3 reads TGTGCCAGTAGTATAAAGGGACAGGGGAGTTGGACTGAAGCTTTCTTT. It encodes CASSIKGQGSWTEAFF.

In DNA form, the CDR3 reads TGTGCTAGTGCCCCTCGGGAGTTAGACTACAATGAGCAGTTCTTC. It translates to CASAPRELDYNEQFF. This chain uses TRBV12-5 with TRBJ2-1; maybe TRBD2 (6 bases). Trimming pared 7 bases from V and 3 bases from J, leaving 16 bases between. Germline CDR1 reads LGHNT; CDR2 reads FRNRAP. There are 15 residues in the CDR3.

The gene calls are TRBV20-1 and TRBJ1-2; D remains unclear. The CDR3 loop spans 10 amino acids. Germline V gene sequence: CDR1 DFQATT, CDR2 SNEGSKA (reference sequence). The germline V and J ends were trimmed by 6 bases and 5 bases, with 7 bases remaining between them. This chain's CDR3 is CSAAQYGYTF. The CDR3 DNA reads TGCAGTGCGGCACAGTATGGCTACACCTTC.

This chain joins TRBV10-3 and TRBJ2-1; D is unclear. The ends were cut back, 2 bases at V and 4 bases at J, with 9 bases in the middle. Per the germline V gene, CDR1 is ENHRY and CDR2 is SYGVKD. This CDR3 has 14 residues. CDR3: CAISEDSNYNEQFF. The CDR3 nucleotides are TGTGCCATCAGTGAGGACTCTAATTACAATGAGCAGTTCTTC.

The chain has TRBV30 and TRBJ2-3; 8 bases line up with TRBD1. The CDR3 length is 14 residues. Unmatched junction bases numbered 15, after V lost 2 bases and J lost 14 bases. Germline CDR1 and CDR2: GTSNPN and SVGIG (reference sequence). The CDR3 sequence is CAWSPGQGDRYAYF. In DNA, the CDR3 is TGTGCCTGGAGTCCCGGACAGGGAGACAGATACGCGTATTTT. Full variable domain (remainder filled in from reference TRBV30 and TRBJ2-3): SQTIHQWPATLVQPVGSPLSLECTVEGTSNPNLYWYRQAAGRGLQLLFYSVGIGQISSEVPQNLSASRPQDRQFILSSKKLLLSDSGFYLCAWSPGQGDRYAYFGPGTRLTVL.

Only a few counts were recorded for this clone. V and J are TRBV6-1 and TRBJ2-7, with TRBD2 identical over 7 bases. Germline V gives CDR1 MNHNS, CDR2 SASEGT. Losses at the gene ends were 5 bases for V and 5 bases for J; bases not matched to a gene: 6. The CDR3 spans 13 residues. CDR3 region: CASSTAGWDEQYF. In nucleotides, the CDR3 is TGTGCCAGCAGTACAGCGGGATGGGACGAGCAGTACTTC.

V is TRBV2 and J is TRBJ2-3, with TRBD2 matching over 11 bases. V trimming: 6 bases; J trimming: 0 bases; junction bases outside the gene matches: 5. Germline CDR1 SNHLY, CDR2 FYNNEI. CDR3 size: 16 residues. In nucleotides, the CDR3 is TGTGCCAGCAGCCGATTAGCGGGAGGGAGCACAGATACGCAGTATTTT. Protein: CASSRLAGGSTDTQYF.

The gene calls are TRBV9 and TRBJ2-1; D is possibly TRBD2 (6 bases). V was trimmed by 3 bases and J by 2 bases, leaving 18 bases between them. The germline gives CDR1 SGDLS, CDR2 YYNGEE. The CDR3 is 17 residues long. The CDR3 sequence is CASSATGRGGPYNEQFF. In nucleotides, the CDR3 is TGTGCCAGCAGCGCAACGGGGCGGGGAGGCCCCTACAATGAGCAGTTCTTC.

The chain has TRBV9 and TRBJ2-3; TRBD1 is a possible D gene (5 bases). This CDR3 spans 16 amino acids. Germline values: CDR1 SGDLS, CDR2 YYNGEE. Trimming shortened V by 0 bases and J by 3 bases, and 14 bases separated the two germline ends. The CDR3 here is CASSVDQGGSTDTQYF. The CDR3 nucleotides read TGTGCCAGCAGCGTAGACCAGGGCGGCTCAACAGATACGCAGTATTTT.

This clone was seen only a few times. Written as DNA, the CDR3 is TGTGCCAGCAGCCTGCCGGGACTAGGCGATGAGCAGTTCTTC. The encoded protein is CASSLPGLGDEQFF. J is TRBJ2-1 and V is TRBV7-8, with TRBD2 matching 8 bases. Germline V CDR1 and CDR2: SGHVS, FQNEAQ. The CDR3 extends over 14 amino acids. J was trimmed by 8 bases and V by 5 bases; bases with no gene match: 8.

This rearrangement joins TRBV28 to TRBJ2-7; tentatively, D is TRBD2 (6 bases). This CDR3 region has 18 residues. V was trimmed by 1 base and J by 0 bases, leaving 19 bases between them. The V gene's germline CDR1 is MDHEN and CDR2 SYDVKM. The CDR3 DNA reads as TGTGCCAGCAGTTTATTTAGGATGAGGCTAGCGCACTCCTACGAGCAGTACTTC. It encodes CASSLFRMRLAHSYEQYF.

This clone was counted once. The chain links TRBV7-9 to TRBJ2-7; weak D call: TRBD2 (6 bases). The V gene lost 5 bases and the J gene lost 0 bases, with 23 bases spanning the gap. Germline V gene data show CDR1 as SEHNR and CDR2 as FQNEAQ (reference sequence). This CDR3 is 18 amino acids long. The CDR3 bases are TGTGCCAGCAGCAATCTCCCCTCCGCCGGGGGAAGCTCCTACGAGCAGTACTTC. As protein: CASSNLPSAGGSSYEQYF.

This chain joins TRBV7-6 and TRBJ2-1, with TRBD2 identical over 13 bases. Trimming cost V 4 bases and J 8 bases; bases outside gene matches: 14. The CDR3 consists of 18 residues. Germline loops: CDR1 SGHVS, CDR2 FNYEAQ. CDR3 bases: TGTGCCAGCAGCTCCAGATTGCCTGGACTAGCGGGAGTCGATGAGCAGTTCTTC. It specifies CASSSRLPGLAGVDEQFF.

This chain connects TRBV6-5 to TRBJ1-2, with D unresolved. The CDR3 has 14 residues. The germline V gene has CDR1 MNHEY and CDR2 SVGAGI. V gave up 0 bases and J gave up 4 bases, with 9 bases separating them. The CDR3, as DNA: TGTGCCAGCAGTTACTCGATCGAGGGCTATGGCTACACCTTC. It yields the protein CASSYSIEGYGYTF.

The chain recombines TRBV27 with TRBJ2-3, with D tentatively TRBD1 (6 bases). V lost 4 bases and J lost 14, with 25 bases in between. This CDR3 contains 15 residues. Germline V gene sequence: CDR1 MNHEY, CDR2 SMNVEV (reference sequence). In nucleotides, the CDR3 is TGTGCCAGCAGTTCCCGACAGGAACTTGACAGATACGCGTATTTT. Protein product: CASSSRQELDRYAYF.

This chain links TRBV4-1 with TRBJ2-3; D remains ambiguous. Germline V gene data show CDR1 as MGHRA and CDR2 as YSYEKL. V was shortened by 3 bases and J by 2 bases, with 6 bases between the two germline ends. This CDR3 comprises 13 residues. CDR3 sequence reads: CASSQGITDTQYF. The CDR3 bases are TGCGCCAGCAGCCAGGGCATCACAGATACGCAGTATTTT.

The J gene is TRBJ2-5, the V gene TRBV10-3; 10 bases align to TRBD1. This CDR3 comprises 14 residues. V trimming: 6 bases; J trimming: 2 bases; junction bases outside the gene matches: 3. Germline assignment: CDR1 ENHRY and CDR2 SYGVKD. This chain's CDR3 is CAIRPGQGQETQYF. CDR3 DNA: TGTGCCATCAGGCCGGGACAGGGGCAAGAGACCCAGTACTTC.

This chain connects TRBV10-2 to TRBJ1-1; no reliable D call. V was trimmed by 4 bases and J by 4 bases, leaving 10 bases between them. The CDR3 length is 13 residues. CDR1 WSHSY and CDR2 SAAADI come from the germline V gene. The chain's CDR3 is CASSGRKGTEAFF. CDR3 in DNA: TGCGCCAGCAGTGGGAGGAAGGGCACTGAAGCTTTCTTT.

The chain links TRBV11-2 to TRBJ2-1; D possibly corresponds to TRBD1 (5 bases). V dropped 1 base and J dropped 2 bases, with 9 bases sitting between them. Germline V CDR1 and CDR2: SGHAT, FQNNGV. The CDR3 is made up of 15 amino acids. The DNA for the CDR3 is TGTGCCAGCAGCTTAGGGGGCCAGGCCTACAATGAGCAGTTCTTC. This gives the protein CASSLGGQAYNEQFF. The entire variable domain, with the rest obtained from reference TRBV11-2 and TRBJ2-1, is as follows: EAGVAQSPRYKIIEKRQSVAFWCNPISGHATLYWYQQILGQGPKLLIQFQNNGVVDDSQLPKDRFSAERLKGVDSTLKIQPAKLEDSAVYLCASSLGGQAYNEQFFGPGTRLTVL.

The rearrangement links TRBV7-3 to TRBJ2-1; TRBD2 matches at 9 bases. The germline gives CDR1 SGHTA, CDR2 FQGTGA. Trimming took 2 bases from V and 4 from J; bases not matched to a gene: 6. The CDR3 has 16 amino acids. CDR3 coding DNA: TGTGCCAGCAGCTTATCTGGACTAGCGTCATACAATGAGCAGTTCTTC. Protein: CASSLSGLASYNEQFF.

V gene TRBV5-1 combines with J gene TRBJ2-7; D may be TRBD1 (6 bases). Germline values: CDR1 SGHRS, CDR2 YFSETQ. The CDR3 totals 15 residues. V was pared by 4 bases and J by 6 bases, with 20 bases between. Here the CDR3 reads CASSLGQPGPPEQYF. The CDR3 DNA is TGCGCCAGCAGCCTTGGACAGCCTGGGCCCCCCGAGCAGTACTTC.